Shown below are 2 T cell receptor beta chains from a single sample sequenced in a study of blood T cell repertoires in COVID-19. Only in-frame clones appear in the TCRdb table, and some are missing; sequencing was by immunoSEQ multiplex PCR. The sample contains a few hundred thousand clones, roughly nine tenths of which appear only once. The specimen sequenced was peripheral blood. These receptors all stem from a woman aged 25 to 39 with COVID-19, enrolled during active disease.

The chain couples TRBV5-1 to TRBJ1-6; perhaps TRBD1 as D (5 bases). Trimming shortened V by 1 base and J by 4 bases, and 18 bases separated the two germline ends. The CDR3 is 18 amino acids. Germline-derived CDR1 and CDR2 are SGHRS and YFSETQ. The CDR3 nucleotides read TGCGCCAGCAGCTTGCACGGGGGACCCGCCTCTTATAATTCACCCCTCCACTTT. It is translated as CASSLHGGPASYNSPLHF.

The chain links TRBV29-1 to TRBJ2-7; D is ambiguous. Germline V CDR1 and CDR2: SQVTM, ANQGSEA. This CDR3 has 11 amino acids. V was trimmed by 8 bases and J by 3 bases, leaving 11 bases between them. CDR3 sequence reads: CSIASGYEQYF. CDR3 in DNA: TGCAGCATAGCTTCGGGCTACGAGCAGTACTTC.